This T cell receptor beta chain derives from a study of OX40 agonist ivuxolimab in advanced cancers. The CDR3 has 14 residues. Assay: immunoSEQ multiplex PCR; the TCRdb copy retains only in-frame clones and omits some. The table has fewer than 25,000 clones, 80% to 90% seen once. Sequenced here: CD4+ or CD8+ T cells sorted from blood, sampled in a trial of the OX40 agonist ivuxolimab. J is TRBJ2-3 and V is TRBV21-1; whether TRBD1, the table's D call, matches the DNA was not checked. TRBV21-1 has pseudogene status. The receptor's source is an adult with an advanced solid tumor such as melanoma, head and neck, liver or kidney cancer. The CDR3 bases are TGTGCCAGCAGCCTGGACAGGGGAACAGATACGCAGTATTTT. This codes for CASSLDRGTDTQYF.